One and the same sample provided the 23 T cell receptor beta chains below, sequenced in a study of CD8+ T cells in alopecia areata (dated by TCRdb to between 2017 and 2018). Library preparation was by the immunoSEQ multiplex PCR assay. RNA was extracted from all samples and reverse transcribed into cDNA as template for TCR sequencing. TCRdb took over this immuneACCESS table, retaining in-frame rearrangements with V and J assigned. Such tables are incomplete; in checked studies, under half of the missing clones stem from an unresolved V gene, and the remainder is unexplained. The sample table holds 95,000 to 100,000 clones, of which about 61% were seen once. Together, the top ten hold about a sixth of the sample. Taken with the paper, the label for treatment or condition translates to: oral pan-JAK inhibitor, 5-10 mg twice daily. Material: CD8+ T cells sorted from blood, obtained between weeks 55 and 65, from a patient treated with tofacitinib. These receptors were collected from a human donor with alopecia areata.

The genes are TRBV5-1 and TRBJ2-1; TRBD2 agrees at 14 bases. This CDR3 contains 14 residues. Germline V gene sequence: CDR1 SGHRS, CDR2 YFSETQ. V shed 8 bases and J 4 bases; nucleotides not matched to a gene: 2. CDR3 sequence (DNA): TGCGCCAGTCGACTAGCGGGGGGGTACAATGAGCAGTTCTTC. This sequence encodes CASRLAGGYNEQFF.

The chain has TRBV15 and TRBJ2-7; tentatively, D is TRBD1 or TRBD2 (5 bases each). CDR1 is LNHNV, CDR2 YYDKDF, per germline (reference sequence). The CDR3 covers 12 residues. V lost 1 base, J lost 6 bases, and 7 bases lay in between. The CDR3 loop reads CATSRAGSEQYF. The CDR3 DNA follows: TGTGCCACCAGCAGAGCAGGGAGCGAGCAGTACTTC.

The chain links TRBV13 to TRBJ2-7; no clear D gene. With 0 bases removed from V and 4 bases from J, the gap between germline ends came to 4 bases. Looked up from germline, CDR1 is PRHDT and CDR2 is FYEKMQ (reference sequence). The CDR3 is 12 residues long. CDR3 loop: CASSLGEYEQYF. For the CDR3, the DNA is TGTGCCAGCAGCTTAGGAGAATACGAGCAGTACTTC.

A single count supports this clone. The genes are TRBV7-9 and TRBJ1-6; D might be TRBD1 (5 bases). The CDR3 sequence is 14 residues long. V lost 7 bases and J lost 5, with 12 bases in between. The germline V gene has CDR1 SEHNR and CDR2 FQNEAQ (reference sequence). The CDR3 DNA is TGTGCCAGCAAGGAGCAGGGAAATAATTCACCCCTCCACTTT. This encodes CASKEQGNNSPLHF.

The sample holds one count of this clone. The rearrangement links TRBV9 to TRBJ2-7; D may be TRBD2 (6 bases). The CDR3 runs 15 residues. V was cut by 1 base and J by 3 bases, with 14 bases left in between. The germline V gene encodes CDR1 SGDLS and CDR2 YYNGEE. CDR3 sequence: CASSVLEGGGYEQYF. The CDR3 DNA sequence: TGTGCCAGCAGCGTATTGGAGGGAGGAGGCTACGAGCAGTACTTC. The full variable domain, completed using reference TRBV9 and TRBJ2-7, is DSGVTQTPKHLITATGQRVTLRCSPRSGDLSVYWYQQSLDQGLQFLIQYYNGEERAKGNILERFSAQQFPDLHSELNLSSLELGDSALYFCASSVLEGGGYEQYFGPGTRLTVT.

The chain links TRBV7-8 to TRBJ2-5; the D gene is possibly TRBD1 (6 bases). The CDR3 totals 13 residues. Germline V gene data show CDR1 as SGHVS and CDR2 as FQNEAQ. V was trimmed by 7 bases and J by 4 bases, leaving 13 bases between them. The CDR3 bases are TGTGCCAGCACGTCAGGGGAGATAGAGACCCAGTACTTC. Protein sequence: CASTSGEIETQYF.

V is TRBV15 and J is TRBJ2-7; 8 nucleotides agree with TRBD1. V lost 5 bases and J lost 2; bases outside the gene matches: 8. The CDR3 is 15 residues long. Germline CDR1 reads LNHNV; CDR2 reads YYDKDF (reference sequence). CDR3: CATSARQGTTYEQYF. The CDR3 DNA reads TGTGCCACCAGCGCCAGACAGGGGACCACCTACGAGCAGTACTTC.

The rearrangement joins TRBV27 to TRBJ2-2; 12 nucleotides match TRBD1. Germline lookup yields CDR1 MNHEY and CDR2 SMNVEV (reference sequence). The trim removed 0 bases at V and 3 bases at J, leaving 14 bases unmatched. This CDR3 is built from 21 residues. The CDR3 region has the DNA TGTGCCAGCAGTTTATCCGCCTGGGGGACAGGGGGCGCAGGTGACACCGGGGAGCTGTTTTTT. Protein: CASSLSAWGTGGAGDTGELFF.

V is TRBV13 and J is TRBJ1-5; 7 nucleotides align to TRBD1. Unmatched junction bases numbered 13, after V lost 8 bases and J lost 6 bases. This CDR3 comprises 15 residues. Looked up from germline, CDR1 is PRHDT and CDR2 is FYEKMQ (reference sequence). Here the CDR3 reads CASSRGRGVGQPQHF. CDR3 in DNA: TGTGCCAGCTCCCGAGGCAGGGGGGTTGGTCAGCCCCAGCATTTT.

This clone was seen more than once but under ten times. The chain joins TRBV5-1 to TRBJ1-2; tentatively, D is TRBD1 (5 bases). There are 15 residues in the CDR3. Germline CDR1 reads SGHRS; CDR2 reads YFSETQ. Trimming removed 4 bases at V and 6 bases at J, with 19 bases between. The DNA for the CDR3 is TGCGCCAGCAGCCTCCTTTACGGGGCTCGGGATGGCTACACCTTC. The encoded protein is CASSLLYGARDGYTF.

J is TRBJ2-1 and V is TRBV7-9; no clear D gene. Germline CDR1 reads SEHNR; CDR2 reads FQNEAQ (reference sequence). V lost 4 bases, J lost 8 bases, and 6 bases lay in between. This CDR3 has 11 amino acids. The CDR3 DNA reads TGTGCCAGCAGCTATAATTATGAGCAGTTCTTC. It encodes CASSYNYEQFF.

The rearrangement uses TRBV11-1 and TRBJ2-7; D is uncertain. Germline V gene lookup returns CDR1 SGHAT and CDR2 FQDESV (reference sequence). The V gene lost 0 bases and the J gene lost 5 bases, with 14 bases spanning the gap. The CDR3 covers 15 residues. The CDR3 nucleotides are TGTGCCAGCAGCTTAGCAGGGTGGGGTTCCGACGAGCAGTACTTC. It yields the protein CASSLAGWGSDEQYF.

This chain connects TRBV5-1 to TRBJ2-3; either TRBD1 or TRBD2 may supply D (6 bases each). The CDR3 spans 15 residues. Trimming pared 2 bases from V and 4 bases from J, leaving 14 bases between. The germline V gene has CDR1 SGHRS and CDR2 YFSETQ. DNA for the CDR3: TGCGCCAGCAGCTTTGAATGGGGGGCCCCAGATACGCAGTATTTT. Protein sequence: CASSFEWGAPDTQYF.

This clone has only a few counts. The J gene is TRBJ1-1, the V gene TRBV19, with D perhaps matching TRBD1 (6 bases). The CDR3 is 13 residues long. Looked up from germline, CDR1 is LNHDA and CDR2 is SQIVND (reference sequence). V lost 0 bases and J lost 6, with 8 bases in between. The CDR3 DNA reads as TGTGCCAGTAGTATAGATGGGACACCTGAAGCTTTCTTT. This sequence encodes CASSIDGTPEAFF.

The chain recombines TRBV5-1 with TRBJ1-2; a possible D gene is TRBD1 (5 bases). Germline values: CDR1 SGHRS, CDR2 YFSETQ. The CDR3 has 15 residues. Trimming left V 0 bases short and J 4 bases short, with 13 bases between. CDR3 residues: CASSLVRGPSYGYTF. The CDR3 coding sequence is TGCGCCAGCAGCTTGGTTCGGGGACCCAGCTATGGCTACACCTTC.

The chain is built from TRBV7-9 and TRBJ1-4, with D perhaps matching TRBD1 (6 bases). Trimming left V 5 bases short and J 0 bases short, with 16 bases between. CDR1 and CDR2 from the germline V gene are SEHNR and FQNEAQ (reference sequence). The CDR3 consists of 17 residues. The CDR3 DNA is TGTGCCAGCAGCCCTGGAAGGGCAGGGGCAACTAATGAAAAACTGTTTTTT. Its translation is CASSPGRAGATNEKLFF.

The chain recombines TRBV7-9 with TRBJ2-7, with D possibly being TRBD1 (5 bases). This CDR3 is built from 12 residues. CDR1 SEHNR and CDR2 FQNEAQ come from the germline V gene (reference sequence). V lost 4 bases to trimming and J lost 6 bases, with 10 bases between them. The CDR3 DNA reads as TGTGCCAGCAGCTGGCAGGGCGCCGAGCAGTACTTC. Its protein is CASSWQGAEQYF. Looking up the rest from reference TRBV7-9 and TRBJ2-7 gives the full variable domain: DTGVSQNPRHKITKRGQNVTFRCDPISEHNRLYWYRQTLGQGPEFLTYFQNEAQLEKSRLLSDRFSAERPKGSFSTLEIQRTEQGDSAMYLCASSWQGAEQYFGPGTRLTVT.

The chain links TRBV5-1 to TRBJ1-4, with 8 bases fitting TRBD1. CDR1 and CDR2 from the germline V gene are SGHRS and YFSETQ. With 5 bases clipped from V and 6 bases from J, the junction kept 15 bases outside the gene matches. The CDR3 is 17 residues long. The CDR3 spells CASSTNNQDRVHEKLFF. Written as DNA, the CDR3 is TGCGCCAGCAGTACGAATAACCAGGACAGGGTCCATGAAAAACTGTTTTTT.

The chain is built from TRBV7-3 and TRBJ2-7, with TRBD2 as a possible D gene (5 bases). The germline CDR1 and CDR2 sequences are SGHTA and FQGTGA. V was clipped by 5 bases and J by 7 bases, with 15 bases between them. The CDR3 is made up of 13 amino acids. The CDR3 here is CASSQAVDWEQYF. In DNA, the CDR3 is TGTGCCAGCAGCCAGGCGGTGGACTGGGAGCAGTACTTC.

The chain uses TRBV10-3 and TRBJ2-7; D is uncertain. V was shortened by 2 bases and J by 5 bases, with 7 bases between the two germline ends. This CDR3 has 12 residues. Germline loops: CDR1 ENHRY, CDR2 SYGVKD. The CDR3 is CAISENGDEQYF. The CDR3, as DNA: TGTGCCATCAGTGAGAATGGGGACGAGCAGTACTTC.

A note on this clone: A junction boundary mismatches the germline segment, possibly from a read error. J is TRBJ1-1 and V is TRBV5-6; D is unclear. CDR1 is SGHDT and CDR2 is YYEEEE in the germline V gene. The CDR3 contains 14 residues. The CDR3 DNA sequence: TGTGCCAGCAGCCTTTTACAGATGAACTCTGAAGCTTTCTTT. Translated, it gives CASSLLQMNSEAFF.

The chain links TRBV30 to TRBJ1-3; unclear D gene. The V gene lost 3 bases and the J gene lost 0 bases, with 15 bases spanning the gap. The CDR3 loop spans 16 amino acids. Germline CDR1 is GTSNPN and CDR2 is SVGIG (reference sequence). As DNA, the CDR3 is TGTGCCTGGAGAGTACCTCGACGAGCCTCTGGAAACACCATATATTTT. As protein: CAWRVPRRASGNTIYF.

The V call is TRBV30, the J call TRBJ1-2; D gene unclear. The CDR3 loop spans 12 amino acids. From germline, CDR1 is GTSNPN and CDR2 SVGIG (reference sequence). V was trimmed by 0 bases and J by 8 bases, leaving 10 bases between them. CDR3 DNA sequence: TGTGCCTGGAGTGTCAACCCCCTCGGCTACACCTTC. It encodes CAWSVNPLGYTF.